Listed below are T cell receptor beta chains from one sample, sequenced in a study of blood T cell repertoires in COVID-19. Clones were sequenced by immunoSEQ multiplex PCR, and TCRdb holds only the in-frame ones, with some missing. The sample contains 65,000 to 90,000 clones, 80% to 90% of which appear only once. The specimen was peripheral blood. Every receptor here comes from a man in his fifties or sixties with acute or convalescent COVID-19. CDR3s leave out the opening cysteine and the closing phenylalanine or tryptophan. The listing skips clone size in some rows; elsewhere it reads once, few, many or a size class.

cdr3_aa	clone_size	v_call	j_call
ASSFIPGDEQY	few	TRBV5-1	TRBJ2-7
ASSQGRTGEAF	.	TRBV3-1/TRBV3-2	TRBJ1-1
ASSIEAGRTNYGYT	.	TRBV19	TRBJ1-2
ASSPSGTSGGTDTQY	.	TRBV7-3	TRBJ2-3
ASSPGLNSPLH	.	TRBV11-2	TRBJ1-6
ASSDSGRGNEKLF	.	TRBV6-4	TRBJ1-4
ASSTMTGVNTEAF	.	TRBV11-1	TRBJ1-1
ATSRGGEWGNQPQH	.	TRBV15	TRBJ1-5
ASSSAGTGGISGNTIY	.	TRBV28	TRBJ1-3
ASGVTNYEQY	.	TRBV5-6	TRBJ2-7
ASSLGGQGRGYGYT	.	TRBV5-1	TRBJ1-2
ASNPLAGAGNEQF	.	TRBV5-4	TRBJ2-1
ASSPGLGGTDTQY	.	TRBV3-1/TRBV3-2	TRBJ2-3
ASSLGQGAETQY	.	TRBV6-5	TRBJ2-5
ASGTGNTGELF	.	TRBV5-1	TRBJ2-2
ASSPRDREAEAF	.	TRBV3-1/TRBV3-2	TRBJ1-1
ASSLVRRPNYGYT	.	TRBV27	TRBJ1-2
ASSQNRKSPLH	.	TRBV3-1/TRBV3-2	TRBJ1-6
ASMPSGGGGYEQF	.	TRBV7-2	TRBJ2-1
ASSFSASGGVGTQY	few	TRBV7-9	TRBJ2-5
ASSSLSDTQY	.	TRBV12-3/TRBV12-4	TRBJ2-3
ASSPRLPTAYEQY	.	TRBV19	TRBJ2-7
ASSVGGTPNNEQF	.	TRBV9	TRBJ2-1
ASSLGGGGADTQY	.	TRBV5-1	TRBJ2-3
ASSEGHQAF	.	TRBV6-1	TRBJ1-1
ASSKGGRVNTEAF	once	TRBV28	TRBJ1-1
ASSFGGFAQPQH	.	TRBV5-6	TRBJ1-5
ASSYSIGGSYGYT	once	TRBV6-5	TRBJ1-2
AWRGQGNTGELF	few	TRBV30	TRBJ2-2
AISQQGYTEAF	.	TRBV10-3	TRBJ1-1
ASSPMRQETQY	.	TRBV18	TRBJ2-5
ASSWGRNEQY	.	TRBV5-1	TRBJ2-7
ASSVGFGRGTSGANVLT	.	TRBV9	TRBJ2-6
SVEKTGGGETQY	once	TRBV29-1	TRBJ2-5
ASSYSTTATNYGYT	.	TRBV6-5	TRBJ1-2
ATGRGGLSNQPQH	once	TRBV10-3	TRBJ1-5
ASSLDTNTEAF	.	TRBV11-1	TRBJ1-1
ASSTGQTVYEQY	.	TRBV5-5	TRBJ2-7
AWSVGGQGVTEAF	.	TRBV30	TRBJ1-1
ASSFGGASIEKLF	.	TRBV5-6	TRBJ1-4
ASSRGTETDTQY	.	TRBV7-8	TRBJ2-3
ASSTQGGGYEQY	few	TRBV28	TRBJ2-7
ASSLLSGGNYGYT	.	TRBV7-8	TRBJ1-2
ASSATGGAETQY	.	TRBV7-9	TRBJ2-5
AWSVRTGGNEQF	.	TRBV30	TRBJ2-1
ASSLGTASSYNEQF	.	TRBV7-6	TRBJ2-1